The 18 T cell receptor beta chains reported below all come from one sample, sequenced in a study of identical twins. TCRdb reprocessed the 5' RACE reads with MiXCR, giving one entry per CDR3 protein. The sample has a few hundred thousand distinct CDR3 sequences, roughly 18% seen once. Sequenced sample: naive T cells sorted from blood. The receptors shown here come from a man aged 50 to 59 in good health.

V is TRBV5-6 and J is TRBJ2-3; 8 nucleotides align to TRBD1. The CDR3 covers 15 residues. Germline loops: CDR1 SGHDT, CDR2 YYEEEE. J gave up 2 bases and V 4 bases, and 6 bases lay outside the gene matches. In nucleotides, the CDR3 is TGTGCCAGCAGCCTCCAGGGGGCCTACACAGATACGCAGTATTTT. Protein product: CASSLQGAYTDTQYF.

In its sample, this clonotype was seen many times. This chain uses TRBV28 with TRBJ2-7; no definite D call. Germline V CDR1 and CDR2: MDHEN, SYDVKM. Between the trimmed V and J ends, which lost 5 bases and 5 bases, there was a span of 7 bases. This CDR3 has 11 amino acids. CDR3 residues: CASSVDDEQYF. CDR3 DNA: TGTGCCAGCAGTGTAGACGACGAGCAGTACTTC. Full variable domain (missing parts from reference TRBV28 and TRBJ2-7): DVKVTQSSRYLVKRTGEKVFLECVQDMDHENMFWYRQDPGLGLRLIYFSYDVKMKEKGDIPEGYSVSREKKERFSLILESASTNQTSMYLCASSVDDEQYFGPGTRLTVT.

The chain joins TRBV10-2 to TRBJ1-1, with D unresolved. V was clipped by 0 bases and J by 1 base, with 6 bases between them. The CDR3 loop spans 14 amino acids. Germline values: CDR1 WSHSY, CDR2 SAAADI. CDR3 protein: CASSESVGNTEAFF. In DNA, the CDR3 is TGCGCCAGCAGTGAGTCCGTGGGGAACACTGAAGCTTTCTTT.

V and J are TRBV29-1 and TRBJ1-1; D gene uncertain. Germline CDR1 is SQVTM and CDR2 is ANQGSEA. The length of the CDR3 is 12 residues. The V end was cut by 4 bases, the J end by 4 bases, with 10 bases between. CDR3 residues: CSVVREGTEAFF. The CDR3 region has the DNA TGCAGCGTTGTGAGGGAGGGCACTGAAGCTTTCTTT. Drawing the rest from reference TRBV29-1 and TRBJ1-1, the complete variable domain is SAVISQKPSRDICQRGTSLTIQCQVDSQVTMMFWYRQQPGQSLTLIATANQGSEATYESGFVIDKFPISRPNLTFSTLTVSNMSPEDSSIYLCSVVREGTEAFFGQGTRLTVV.

The chain joins TRBV20-1 to TRBJ2-7; 10 nucleotides agree with TRBD2. Unmatched junction bases numbered 16, after V lost 3 bases and J lost 2 bases. Per the germline V gene, CDR1 is DFQATT and CDR2 is SNEGSKA (reference sequence). This CDR3 is 18 amino acids long. CDR3 sequence (DNA): TGCAGTGCTAGGGGGTTAGCGGGAGGTCAAACAGGCACCTACGAGCAGTACTTC. Translating it yields CSARGLAGGQTGTYEQYF.

This rearrangement joins TRBV27 to TRBJ2-7; D perhaps matches TRBD1 (5 bases). Between the trimmed V and J ends, which lost 3 bases and 2 bases, there was a span of 17 bases. The CDR3 is 16 residues long. The germline V gene has CDR1 MNHEY and CDR2 SMNVEV (reference sequence). The CDR3 reads CASSFNAWGGAYEQYF. CDR3 in DNA: TGTGCCAGCAGTTTCAACGCTTGGGGCGGTGCCTACGAGCAGTACTTC.

This clonotype was observed a handful of times. The chain uses TRBV20-1 and TRBJ2-7; the D gene is possibly TRBD1 (6 bases). The CDR3 extends over 14 amino acids. Germline assignment: CDR1 DFQATT and CDR2 SNEGSKA (reference sequence). The V end was cut by 3 bases, the J end by 5 bases, with 17 bases between. CDR3 DNA sequence: TGCAGTGCTAGTTTTGGCAGGGGAAGGAACGAGCAGTACTTC. Protein sequence: CSASFGRGRNEQYF.

This clonotype has ten or more counts. The chain recombines TRBV28 with TRBJ1-1; no definite D call. In germline, CDR1 is MDHEN, CDR2 SYDVKM. CDR3 length: 12 residues. Trimming stripped 8 bases from V and 1 base from J, with 8 bases between. CDR3 in amino acids: CASRLGNTEAFF. The CDR3 nucleotides are TGTGCCAGCCGACTGGGGAACACTGAAGCTTTCTTT.

The V call is TRBV7-9, the J call TRBJ2-7; 12 nucleotides line up with TRBD2. The CDR3 is made up of 16 amino acids. V dropped 2 bases and J dropped 4; count of bases not matched to a gene: 6. In germline, CDR1 is SEHNR, CDR2 FQNEAQ (reference sequence). The chain's CDR3 is CASSLRTSGNPYEQYF. For the CDR3, the DNA is TGTGCCAGCAGCTTAAGGACTAGCGGGAACCCTTACGAGCAGTACTTC.

In its sample, this clonotype was seen many times. The chain carries TRBV6-8 and TRBJ2-1; D is unresolved. The germline CDR1 and CDR2 sequences are MNHGY and SAAAGT. V was clipped by 11 bases and J by 8 bases, with 10 bases between them. This CDR3 spans 10 amino acids. The CDR3 nucleotides read TGTGCCCATTTTCTGGATGAGCAGTTCTTC. This encodes CAHFLDEQFF.

This rearrangement joins TRBV5-1 to TRBJ2-7, with 8 nucleotides matching TRBD2. The CDR3 has 14 amino acids. In germline, CDR1 is SGHRS, CDR2 YFSETQ. V trimming: 0 bases; J trimming: 7 bases; junction bases outside the gene matches: 6. CDR3 coding DNA: TGCGCCAGCAGCTTGGAACTAGCGGCGCGGGAGCAGTACTTC. Translating it yields CASSLELAAREQYF.

This clonotype has more than one count but fewer than ten. V usage is TRBV4-2 and J usage is TRBJ2-1, with 10 bases fitting TRBD2. This CDR3 comprises 16 residues. The V gene end was trimmed by 1 base and the J gene end by 2 bases; junction bases not matched to a gene: 2. Germline lookup yields CDR1 LGHNA and CDR2 YNFKEQ. The CDR3, as DNA: TGTGCCAGCAGCCAAGCCGGGACTAGCGCCTACAATGAGCAGTTCTTC. It encodes CASSQAGTSAYNEQFF.

This clonotype showed up many times. V and J are TRBV24-1 and TRBJ2-5; TRBD1 is a possible D gene (7 bases). The germline gives CDR1 KGHDR, CDR2 SFDVKD. CDR3 length: 15 residues. V lost 4 bases to trimming and J lost 2 bases, with 13 bases between them. CDR3 DNA: TGTGCCACCAGTGACCCGACAGGGAGGCAAGAGACCCAGTACTTC. It yields the protein CATSDPTGRQETQYF.

The J gene is TRBJ2-7, the V gene TRBV12-3 or TRBV12-4; perhaps D is TRBD1 or TRBD2 (6 bases each). Trimming removed 6 bases at V and 0 bases at J, with 9 bases between. This CDR3 has 13 residues. The CDR3 DNA sequence: TGTGCCAGCAGCGGGGGCAACTCCTACGAGCAGTACTTC. It encodes CASSGGNSYEQYF.

At least ten counts were recorded for this clonotype. V and J are TRBV29-1 and TRBJ2-7; TRBD1 is a possible D gene (5 bases). Deletions cut 5 bases from V and 0 bases from J, with 8 bases between. The germline V gene encodes CDR1 SQVTM and CDR2 ANQGSEA. The CDR3 is 12 residues long. The CDR3 DNA reads TGCAGCGTTAGACAGAGCTCCTACGAGCAGTACTTC. Protein: CSVRQSSYEQYF.

As for this clonotype: A far larger clone is a single base away, which makes a read error likely. The CDR3 does not end in the conserved phenylalanine or tryptophan, so this is likely a read error. J is TRBJ2-7 and V is TRBV2, with unresolved D. Trimming took 5 bases from V and 4 from J, leaving 9 bases between them. Germline CDR1 and CDR2: SNHLY and FYNNEI. This CDR3 has 12 residues. The DNA of the CDR3 is TGTGCCAGCAGTACGGGCGGTTACGAGCAGTACCTC. Amino acids: CASSTGGYEQYL.

This clonotype was observed many times. This chain connects TRBV28 to TRBJ2-7; 10 nucleotides align to TRBD1. Unmatched junction bases numbered 6, after V lost 4 bases and J lost 6 bases. The length of the CDR3 is 14 residues. The germline CDR1 and CDR2 sequences are MDHEN and SYDVKM. CDR3 in amino acids: CASSWDRGSGEQYF. DNA for the CDR3: TGTGCCAGCAGTTGGGACAGGGGATCCGGCGAGCAGTACTTC.

V and J are TRBV6-1 and TRBJ1-1; 7 bases fit TRBD1. V gave up 11 bases and J gave up 1 base; unmatched junction bases: 4. The CDR3 covers 12 residues. The germline V gene encodes CDR1 MNHNS and CDR2 SASEGT. The CDR3 DNA sequence: TGTGCCGGGGGGGACAGGAACACTGAAGCTTTCTTT. Encoded protein: CAGGDRNTEAFF.